Below are 30 T cell receptor beta chains sequenced from a single sample in a study of blood T cell repertoires in COVID-19. Sequenced by immunoSEQ multiplex PCR; TCRdb stores in-frame clones only, minus some. The sample consists of about 130,000 clones, roughly 88% of them appearing once. Material for sequencing was peripheral blood. These receptors all come from a woman at least 80 years old with acute or convalescent COVID-19.

The chain has TRBV16 and TRBJ1-5; D remains unclear. The germline V and J ends were trimmed by 4 bases and 1 base, with 11 bases remaining between them. Germline V gene sequence: CDR1 KGHSY, CDR2 FQNENV. This CDR3 spans 15 amino acids. CDR3 coding DNA: TGTGCCAGCAGCCCCGATAATGCGAGCAATCAGCCCCAGCATTTT. Protein: CASSPDNASNQPQHF.

The sample holds one count of this clone. V and J are TRBV27 and TRBJ1-6; 9 bases agree with TRBD1. Germline V lookup: CDR1 MNHEY, CDR2 SMNVEV (reference sequence). CDR3 length: 16 amino acids. Trimming at V came to 2 bases and at J to 9 bases, leaving 8 bases not matched to a gene. This chain's CDR3 is CASSLVTGGIGSPLHF. The CDR3 coding sequence is TGTGCCAGCAGTTTAGTGACAGGGGGAATTGGTTCACCCCTCCACTTT.

The genes are TRBV19 and TRBJ2-7; TRBD2 agrees at 9 bases. Germline CDR1 reads LNHDA; CDR2 reads SQIVND (reference sequence). This CDR3 is built from 14 residues. Germline trimming cut 6 bases from V and 6 bases from J; bases unmatched to any gene: 9. In DNA, the CDR3 is TGTGCCAGTAGCGGACTAGCGATAGCTACCGAGCAGTACTTC. Amino acids: CASSGLAIATEQYF.

This chain links TRBV6-5 with TRBJ1-2; the match to TRBD1 covers 7 bases. Germline CDR1 and CDR2: MNHEY and SVGAGI. CDR3 length: 12 residues. Trimming cost V 2 bases and J 8 bases; bases outside gene matches: 2. The chain's CDR3 is CASSYATGGYTF. CDR3 bases: TGTGCCAGCAGTTACGCGACAGGGGGCTACACCTTC.

The chain has TRBV9 and TRBJ2-3; 9 positions match TRBD2. Unmatched junction bases numbered 6, after V lost 4 bases and J lost 0 bases. Germline V gene lookup returns CDR1 SGDLS and CDR2 YYNGEE. The CDR3 length is 16 residues. CDR3 coding DNA: TGTGCCAGCAGCTCCAGCGGGAGGCCTAGCACAGATACGCAGTATTTT. Translation: CASSSSGRPSTDTQYF.

Worth noting for this clone: Distinct nucleotide sequences in the sample also encode this CDR3. The V and J genes are TRBV19 and TRBJ2-1; D is undetermined. Germline-derived CDR1 and CDR2 are LNHDA and SQIVND (reference sequence). V gave up 3 bases and J gave up 1 base, with 10 bases separating them. The CDR3 sequence is 15 residues long. CDR3 region: CASSMAWSSYNEQFF. In DNA form, the CDR3 reads TGTGCCAGTAGTATGGCCTGGAGTTCCTACAATGAGCAGTTCTTC.

The chain joins TRBV2 to TRBJ2-7; 12 bases fit TRBD2. From germline, CDR1 is SNHLY and CDR2 FYNNEI. Unmatched junction bases numbered 3, after V lost 6 bases and J lost 0 bases. The CDR3 length is 15 residues. CDR3 coding DNA: TGTGCCAGCAGGCTAGCGGGGGGGAGCTCCTACGAGCAGTACTTC. It encodes CASRLAGGSSYEQYF.

The chain recombines TRBV4-1 with TRBJ1-6; 8 positions match TRBD1. This CDR3 spans 16 amino acids. The ends lost 0 bases at V and 7 bases at J; junction bases unmatched: 5. The germline V gene encodes CDR1 MGHRA and CDR2 YSYEKL. The CDR3 is CASSQDPGQENSPLHF. CDR3 coding DNA: TGCGCCAGCAGCCAAGACCCGGGACAGGAAAATTCACCCCTCCACTTT.

The rearrangement uses TRBV9 and TRBJ1-2, with D tentatively TRBD1 (5 bases). Trimming stripped 0 bases from V and 7 bases from J, with 10 bases between. CDR1 is SGDLS, CDR2 YYNGEE, per germline. The CDR3 loop spans 13 amino acids. The CDR3 nucleotides are TGTGCCAGCAGCGTAGTGGGGGGATCTGGCTACACCTTC. Translation gives CASSVVGGSGYTF.

The CDR3 reads CASSLGEFYEQYF. Here the CDR3 DNA reads TGTGCCAGCAGTTTAGGAGAATTCTACGAGCAGTACTTC. The chain uses TRBV27 and TRBJ2-7, with D unresolved. Germline loops: CDR1 MNHEY, CDR2 SMNVEV (reference sequence). V lost 2 bases and J 3 bases, leaving 8 bases between the germline ends. The CDR3 spans 13 residues.

The J gene is TRBJ1-2, the V gene TRBV19, with D uncertain. The germline V gene encodes CDR1 LNHDA and CDR2 SQIVND (reference sequence). The CDR3 covers 15 residues. V lost 2 bases and J lost 0, with 10 bases in between. CDR3 coding DNA: TGTGCCAGTAGTATATTAGCAGCTACTAACTATGGCTACACCTTC. Protein: CASSILAATNYGYTF.

The chain combines TRBV5-1 with TRBJ1-3; 8 bases align to TRBD1. V lost 0 bases and J lost 3; bases outside the gene matches: 5. Germline assignment: CDR1 SGHRS and CDR2 YFSETQ. The CDR3 runs to 16 residues. In DNA, the CDR3 is TGCGCCAGCAGCTTGGCAGGGGGCGCGTATGGAAACACCATATATTTT. The encoded protein is CASSLAGGAYGNTIYF.

This sequence joins TRBV5-1 and TRBJ1-3, with 9 positions matching TRBD1. Germline V gene sequence: CDR1 SGHRS, CDR2 YFSETQ. The CDR3 spans 14 residues. V lost 4 bases to trimming and J lost 7 bases; unmatched junction nucleotides: 6. CDR3 region: CASSTGTGFNTIYF. For the CDR3, the DNA is TGCGCCAGCAGCACAGGGACAGGGTTCAACACCATATATTTT.

The genes are TRBV2 and TRBJ1-5, with 8 bases matching TRBD1. The CDR3 covers 15 residues. With V trimmed by 4 bases and J by 0 bases, 2 bases remained unmatched. CDR1 and CDR2 from the germline V gene are SNHLY and FYNNEI. The CDR3: CASSGQGNSNQPQHF. CDR3 coding DNA: TGTGCCAGCAGTGGACAGGGGAATAGCAATCAGCCCCAGCATTTT.

The gene calls are TRBV2 and TRBJ1-1, with TRBD1 identical over 7 bases. Germline V gene lookup returns CDR1 SNHLY and CDR2 FYNNEI. J lost 2 bases, V lost 5 bases, and 14 bases had no gene match. This CDR3 is built from 17 residues. CDR3 in amino acids: CASSRIKSGTANTEAFF. The CDR3 region has the DNA TGTGCCAGCAGTCGCATCAAGTCCGGGACAGCAAACACTGAAGCTTTCTTT.

This clone was recorded only once. The V gene is TRBV28, the J gene TRBJ2-1; TRBD1 matches 7 bases. V dropped 3 bases and J dropped 3; count of bases not matched to a gene: 2. The length of the CDR3 is 14 residues. The V gene's germline CDR1 is MDHEN and CDR2 SYDVKM. CDR3 sequence (DNA): TGTGCCAGCAGTTTCCGGGACAGCTACAATGAGCAGTTCTTC. Translated, it gives CASSFRDSYNEQFF.

The V gene is TRBV28, the J gene TRBJ1-4; 10 bases align to TRBD1. The CDR3 is 11 amino acids. Germline values: CDR1 MDHEN, CDR2 SYDVKM. V shed 6 bases, J shed 15 bases, and the junction held 4 bases outside the gene matches. The CDR3 nucleotides read TGTGCCAGCAGGGCCGGACAGGGGGTGTTTTTT. Protein sequence: CASRAGQGVFF.

The chain employs TRBV9 and TRBJ2-6, with a tentative D call TRBD1 (5 bases). The V end lost 3 bases, the J end lost 0 bases, and 7 bases lay between the germline ends. This CDR3 spans 15 amino acids. The germline V gene has CDR1 SGDLS and CDR2 YYNGEE. As DNA, the CDR3 is TGTGCCAGCAGCGCGACAGCCTCTGGGGCCAACGTCCTGACTTTC. It is translated as CASSATASGANVLTF.

This clone was seen just once. The rearrangement links TRBV2 to TRBJ2-1; 10 bases map to TRBD1. Germline V gives CDR1 SNHLY, CDR2 FYNNEI. V shed 5 bases, J shed 3 bases, and the junction held 4 bases outside the gene matches. This CDR3 region has 15 residues. This chain's CDR3 is CASSPGTGVYNEQFF. The DNA of the CDR3 is TGTGCCAGCAGTCCGGGGACAGGGGTCTACAATGAGCAGTTCTTC.

The chain's CDR3 is CASSQVLGQGNEKLFF. CDR3 coding DNA: TGTGCCAGCAGCCAAGTGTTGGGACAGGGTAATGAAAAACTGTTTTTT. The chain recombines TRBV3-1 (or the pseudogene TRBV3-2) with TRBJ1-4, with 9 bases aligning to TRBD1. The V segment lost 1 base and the J segment 4 bases; nucleotides outside the gene matches: 4. CDR3 length equals 16 residues. The germline CDR1 and CDR2 sequences are LGHDT and YNNKEL (reference sequence).

This rearrangement joins TRBV19 to TRBJ1-5; TRBD1 might be the D (6 bases). V was trimmed by 7 bases and J by 3 bases, leaving 16 bases between them. The CDR3 sequence is 15 residues long. Germline V lookup: CDR1 LNHDA, CDR2 SQIVND (reference sequence). The CDR3 is CASTHQGKPNQPQHF. The CDR3 nucleotides are TGTGCCAGTACCCATCAGGGGAAACCCAATCAGCCCCAGCATTTT.

V is TRBV28 and J is TRBJ1-6; D is undetermined. Trimming shortened V by 5 bases and J by 4 bases, and 6 bases separated the two germline ends. The length of the CDR3 is 13 residues. Germline assignment: CDR1 MDHEN and CDR2 SYDVKM. This CDR3 is CASSPEYNSPLHF. The CDR3, as DNA: TGTGCCAGCAGTCCGGAGTATAATTCACCCCTCCACTTT.

This CDR3 reads CASSFTGGDEQYF. The CDR3 DNA is TGTGCCAGCAGCTTTACTGGCGGGGACGAGCAGTACTTC. V is TRBV7-3 and J is TRBJ2-7; D might be TRBD2 (6 bases). The CDR3 runs 13 residues. Germline-derived CDR1 and CDR2 are SGHTA and FQGTGA. Trimming pared 3 bases from V and 5 bases from J, leaving 11 bases between.

V and J are TRBV7-9 and TRBJ2-1; TRBD2 is a possible D gene (6 bases). CDR3 length: 13 residues. Trimming took off 5 bases at V and 4 bases at J, with 9 bases between the two ends. The germline gives CDR1 SEHNR, CDR2 FQNEAQ (reference sequence). CDR3 region: CASSTGLYNEQFF. DNA for the CDR3: TGTGCCAGCAGCACGGGACTTTACAATGAGCAGTTCTTC.

This chain joins TRBV15 and TRBJ2-5; 7 bases are a match to TRBD2. CDR1 and CDR2 from the germline V gene are LNHNV and YYDKDF (reference sequence). The CDR3 extends over 16 amino acids. Unmatched junction bases numbered 9, after V lost 1 base and J lost 4 bases. CDR3 sequence reads: CATSRGLAVGGETQYF. As DNA, the CDR3 is TGTGCCACCAGCAGAGGGCTAGCGGTGGGGGGAGAGACCCAGTACTTC.

A few counts support this clone. This chain connects TRBV4-1 to TRBJ2-7; TRBD1 agrees at 7 bases. The CDR3 is made up of 15 amino acids. Per germline, CDR1 MGHRA and CDR2 YSYEKL. Trimming removed 0 bases from V and 3 bases from J; junction bases left unmatched: 5. For the CDR3, the DNA is TGCGCCAGCAGCCAAGATAAGGGGGCAGGCTACGAGCAGTACTTC. Translated, it gives CASSQDKGAGYEQYF.

The chain has TRBV15 and TRBJ1-3; D not resolved. V was clipped by 5 bases and J by 0 bases, with 11 bases between them. Germline-derived CDR1 and CDR2 are LNHNV and YYDKDF (reference sequence). The CDR3 has 15 residues. As DNA, the CDR3 is TGTGCCACCAGCTTTACAGTGGTCTCTGGAAACACCATATATTTT. It yields the protein CATSFTVVSGNTIYF. The variable domain in full, with the rest retrieved from reference TRBV15 and TRBJ1-3, is DAMVIQNPRYQVTQFGKPVTLSCSQTLNHNVMYWYQQKSSQAPKLLFHYYDKDFNNEADTPDNFQSRRPNTSFCFLDIRSPGLGDTAMYLCATSFTVVSGNTIYFGEGSWLTVV.

The gene calls are TRBV2 and TRBJ1-1; TRBD1 is a possible D gene (5 bases). This CDR3 contains 14 residues. Trimming pared 4 bases from V and 4 bases from J, leaving 13 bases between. Per the germline V gene, CDR1 is SNHLY and CDR2 is FYNNEI. CDR3 sequence reads: CASSVVGRGTEAFF. In nucleotides, the CDR3 is TGTGCCAGCAGTGTTGTGGGGCGCGGCACTGAAGCTTTCTTT.

J is TRBJ1-2 and V is TRBV28; TRBD1 is a possible D gene (6 bases). V shed 2 bases and J shed 8 bases, with 9 bases lying between them. This CDR3 is 12 amino acids long. The germline gives CDR1 MDHEN, CDR2 SYDVKM. The CDR3 loop reads CASSLQGFGYTF. Written as DNA, the CDR3 is TGTGCCAGCAGTTTACAGGGGTTCGGCTACACCTTC.

The J gene is TRBJ2-2, the V gene TRBV6-5, with 7 bases that match TRBD1. Germline assignment: CDR1 MNHEY and CDR2 SVGAGI. The CDR3 is 16 amino acids. V shed 1 base and J 4 bases; nucleotides not matched to a gene: 6. CDR3 sequence reads: CASSYLPGQSTGELFF. The DNA of the CDR3 is TGTGCCAGCAGTTACTTACCGGGACAGTCCACCGGGGAGCTGTTTTTT.